This T cell receptor beta chain was profiled in a study of blood T cell repertoires in COVID-19 (dated by TCRdb to about 2020). Context from the whole study: The collaborator samples originated in the United States, Italy and Spain and spanned the acute and convalescent phases of COVID-19. The prospective study material was composed of cDNA or gDNA derived from T cells, B-cell-depleted T cells, or PBMCs. The dataset comprised deeply sampled blood TCRbeta repertoires from subjects exposed to, actively infected with, or recovered from COVID-19. The repertoires were made available in a free public database intended to serve as a resource for research on the immune response to SARS-CoV-2. Samples were obtained from the ongoing ImmuneRACE study (first 160 participants) and from about 1,300 subjects provided by 6 global collaborators. A de-identified subject ID, COVID-19 status, age in years and sex were almost always included in the sample metadata. Where available, HLA class I and class II types were obtained from metadata supplied by the sample provider rather than from assay-based typing. What the work shows at the level of the full study, not this receptor alone: How much clinical and demographic metadata was included differed by source and by participant, and the metadata was provided uncurated.

Whole blood was collected in K2EDTA tubes by collaborating institutions according to the institutions' own protocols. For TCRbeta analysis, collaborators shipped samples in one of three forms: frozen whole blood, isolated PBMCs, or DNA extracted from either of those sample types. Looking up the germline V gene yields CDR1 MDHEN and CDR2 SYDVKM. V is cut by 7 bases and J by 3 bases, and the space between the germline ends is 10 bases. The CDR3 covers 12 residues, taking in both the cysteine and the phenylalanine. The only DNA kept is the CDR3, 36 bases in frame from the first base. Remarks on this clone: Its antigen is unknown. The sample holds no much larger clone one base away, and base qualities are not on file.

TCRbeta CDR3 regions were amplified from genomic DNA by means of the immunoSEQ Assay, a bias-controlled multiplex PCR. The paper's data handling went like this. The number of nucleated cells in each sample was estimated by amplification of reference gene primers within the assay. To quantify the absolute abundance of each unique TCRbeta CDR3 rearrangement, sequence reads were collapsed and filtered. For each sample, productive Simpson clonality was calculated by taking the square root of Simpson's diversity index across productive rearrangements. The clones in this table, taken by TCRdb from immuneACCESS, are in-frame only. Not every clone is retained; where verified, under half of the shortfall comes from an unresolved V gene, and the cause of the rest is unknown. The D gene and trimming were derived from the DNA, and the V and J assignments and clone size from that table. The sample table holds around 70,000 clones, of which 60% to 85% were seen once. The ten largest account for 21% of the sample.

The sequencing input was peripheral blood. The source of this sequence is a man between 70 and 80 years old with acute or convalescent COVID-19. The sequence links TRBV28 to TRBJ2-7, with a weak D call of TRBD1 (5 bases match). CDR3 protein: CASTQDNYEQYF. The nucleotides are TGTGCCAGCACCCAGGACAACTACGAGCAGTACTTC.